These 6 T cell receptor beta chains came from one sample sequenced in a study of shared clonotypes between healthy human individuals. Assay used: immunoSEQ multiplex PCR; TCRdb lists only in-frame clones, some missing. The data contain about 680,000 clones, about three quarters of them singletons. Input material: memory CD4+ T cells sorted from blood. The subset is: CD45RA-negative fraction. Source of these receptors: a woman aged 30 to 39 in good health.

The rearrangement uses TRBV30 and TRBJ2-7; no firm D call. The CDR3 covers 17 residues. Germline CDR1 GTSNPN, CDR2 SVGIG (reference sequence). Deletions cut 7 bases from V and 3 bases from J, with 28 bases between. The CDR3 sequence: CAYSPSAVAGFGYEQYF. The DNA of the CDR3 is TGTGCCTACTCCCCCTCTGCCGTTGCAGGTTTCGGCTACGAGCAGTACTTC.

The rearrangement links TRBV7-9 to TRBJ1-4; D might be TRBD1 (6 bases). Trimming stripped 5 bases from V and 3 bases from J, with 10 bases between. This CDR3 is 14 amino acids long. Germline V CDR1 and CDR2: SEHNR, FQNEAQ (reference sequence). CDR3 sequence reads: CASSERTANEKLFF. Here the CDR3 DNA reads TGTGCCAGCAGCGAACGGACAGCTAATGAAAAACTGTTTTTT.

The rearrangement uses TRBV28 and TRBJ2-2; 7 nucleotides line up with TRBD1. The junction had 3 bases not matched to a gene; V was cut back by 8 bases and J by 6 bases. The CDR3 contains 12 residues. Germline CDR1 reads MDHEN; CDR2 reads SYDVKM. The CDR3 here is CASDRAPGELFF. The CDR3, as DNA: TGTGCCAGCGACAGGGCCCCCGGGGAGCTGTTTTTT.

As to this clone: The same CDR3 is also encoded by other DNA sequences in this sample. The CDR3 sequence: CASSRDSGGYNEQFF. DNA of the CDR3: TGCGCCAGCAGTCGCGACTCCGGCGGGTACAATGAGCAGTTCTTC. This chain connects TRBV5-1 to TRBJ2-1, with D possibly being TRBD2 (5 bases). V was pared by 5 bases and J by 4 bases, with 16 bases between. CDR1 and CDR2 from the germline V gene are SGHRS and YFSETQ. This CDR3 has 15 residues.

The V call is TRBV6-1, the J call TRBJ2-6, with D unclear. V lost 4 bases to trimming and J lost 0 bases, with 7 bases between them. The CDR3 runs 15 residues. Germline values: CDR1 MNHNS, CDR2 SASEGT. CDR3 loop: CASSGSNSGANVLTF. The CDR3, as DNA: TGTGCCAGCAGTGGCTCAAACTCTGGGGCCAACGTCCTGACTTTC.

About this clone itself: The identical CDR3 is also encoded by other nucleotide sequences in the sample. The gene calls are TRBV18 and TRBJ2-7; 7 bases match TRBD2. Germline V gene data show CDR1 as KGHSH and CDR2 as LQKENI. The CDR3 length is 13 residues. V gave up 4 bases and J gave up 0 bases; unmatched junction bases: 0. Here the CDR3 DNA reads TGTGCCAGCTCACGGGAGGGCTCCTACGAGCAGTACTTC. Protein product: CASSREGSYEQYF.